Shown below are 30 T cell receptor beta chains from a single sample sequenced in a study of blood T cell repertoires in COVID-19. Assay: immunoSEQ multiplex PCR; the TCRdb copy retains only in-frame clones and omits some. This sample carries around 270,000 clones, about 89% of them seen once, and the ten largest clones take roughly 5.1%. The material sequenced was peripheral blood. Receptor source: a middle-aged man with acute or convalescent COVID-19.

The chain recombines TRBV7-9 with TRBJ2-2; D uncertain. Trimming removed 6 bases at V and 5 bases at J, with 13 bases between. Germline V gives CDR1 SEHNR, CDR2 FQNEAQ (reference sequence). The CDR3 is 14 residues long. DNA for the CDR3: TGTGCCAGCAGTTGGAGCGACGGTACCGGGGAGCTGTTTTTT. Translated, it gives CASSWSDGTGELFF.

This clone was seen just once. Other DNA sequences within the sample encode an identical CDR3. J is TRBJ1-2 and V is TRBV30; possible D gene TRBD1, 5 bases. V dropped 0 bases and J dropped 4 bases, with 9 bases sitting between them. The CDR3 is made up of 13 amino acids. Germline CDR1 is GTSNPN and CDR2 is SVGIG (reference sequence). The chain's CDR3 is CAWSVQGVYGYTF. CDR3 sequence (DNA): TGTGCCTGGAGTGTACAAGGGGTCTATGGCTACACCTTC.

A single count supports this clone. CDR3 protein: CASSLLAGGQNEQYF. The CDR3 nucleotides read TGTGCCAGCAGCCTTCTAGCGGGGGGGCAAAACGAGCAGTACTTC. The chain couples TRBV27 to TRBJ2-7; 12 bases align to TRBD2. Losses at the gene ends were 6 bases for V and 5 bases for J; bases not matched to a gene: 8. This CDR3 is 15 amino acids long. Looked up from germline, CDR1 is MNHEY and CDR2 is SMNVEV (reference sequence).

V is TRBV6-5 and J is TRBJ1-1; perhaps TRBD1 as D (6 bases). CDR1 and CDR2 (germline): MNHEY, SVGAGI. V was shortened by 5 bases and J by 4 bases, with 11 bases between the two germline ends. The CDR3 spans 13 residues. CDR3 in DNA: TGTGCCAGCAGTAAGGGGGAGTCCACTGAAGCTTTCTTT. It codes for CASSKGESTEAFF.

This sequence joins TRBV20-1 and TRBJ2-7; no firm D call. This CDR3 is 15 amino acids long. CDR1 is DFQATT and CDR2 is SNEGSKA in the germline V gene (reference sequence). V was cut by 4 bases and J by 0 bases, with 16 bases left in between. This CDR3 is CSANDFSSNSYEQYF. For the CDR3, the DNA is TGCAGTGCTAATGACTTTAGCTCTAACTCCTACGAGCAGTACTTC.

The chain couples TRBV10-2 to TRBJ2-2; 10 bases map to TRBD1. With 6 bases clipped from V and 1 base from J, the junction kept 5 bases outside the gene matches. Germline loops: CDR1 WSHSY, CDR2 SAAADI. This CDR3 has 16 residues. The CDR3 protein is CASSGTGERNTGELFF. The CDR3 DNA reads TGCGCCAGCAGCGGGACAGGGGAGCGGAACACCGGGGAGCTGTTTTTT.

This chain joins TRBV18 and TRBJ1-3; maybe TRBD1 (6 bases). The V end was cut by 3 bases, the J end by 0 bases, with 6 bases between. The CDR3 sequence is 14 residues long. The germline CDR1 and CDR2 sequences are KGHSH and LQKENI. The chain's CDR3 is CASSPDSSGNTIYF. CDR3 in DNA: TGTGCCAGCTCACCGGACAGCTCTGGAAACACCATATATTTT.

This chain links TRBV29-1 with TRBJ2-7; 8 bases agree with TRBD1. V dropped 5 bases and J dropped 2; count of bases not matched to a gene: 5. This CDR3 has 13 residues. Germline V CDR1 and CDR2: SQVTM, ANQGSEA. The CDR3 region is CSVPDRDTYEQYF. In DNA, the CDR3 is TGCAGCGTTCCGGACAGGGATACCTACGAGCAGTACTTC.

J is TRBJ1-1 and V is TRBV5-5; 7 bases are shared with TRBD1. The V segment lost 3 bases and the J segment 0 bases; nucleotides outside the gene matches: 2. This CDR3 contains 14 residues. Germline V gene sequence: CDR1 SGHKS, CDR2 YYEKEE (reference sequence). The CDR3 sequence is CASSWDSMNTEAFF. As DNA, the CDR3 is TGTGCCAGCAGCTGGGACAGCATGAACACTGAAGCTTTCTTT.

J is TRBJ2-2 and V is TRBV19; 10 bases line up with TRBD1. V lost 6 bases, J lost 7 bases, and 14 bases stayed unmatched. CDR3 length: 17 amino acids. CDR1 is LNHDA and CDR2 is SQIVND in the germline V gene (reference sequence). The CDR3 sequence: CASSLPRGQGFSGELFF. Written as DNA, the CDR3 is TGTGCCAGTAGCCTCCCCCGGGGACAGGGGTTCAGCGGGGAGCTGTTTTTT.

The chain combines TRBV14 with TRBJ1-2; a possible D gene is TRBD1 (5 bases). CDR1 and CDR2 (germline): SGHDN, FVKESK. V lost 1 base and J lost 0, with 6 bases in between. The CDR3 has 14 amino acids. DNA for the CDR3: TGTGCCAGCAGCCAAGGGACACCTAACTATGGCTACACCTTC. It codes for CASSQGTPNYGYTF.

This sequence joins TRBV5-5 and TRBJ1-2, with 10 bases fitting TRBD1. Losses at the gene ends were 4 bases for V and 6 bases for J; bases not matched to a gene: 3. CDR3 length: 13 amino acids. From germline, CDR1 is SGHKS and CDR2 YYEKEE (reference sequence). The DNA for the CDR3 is TGTGCCAGCAGCCGGGACAGGGGTAATGGCTACACCTTC. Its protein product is CASSRDRGNGYTF.

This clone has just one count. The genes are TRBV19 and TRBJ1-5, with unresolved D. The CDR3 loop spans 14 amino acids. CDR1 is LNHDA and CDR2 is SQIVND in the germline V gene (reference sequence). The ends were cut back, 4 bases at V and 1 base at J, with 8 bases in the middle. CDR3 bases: TGTGCCAGTAGTACTCCAGGAAGCAATCAGCCCCAGCATTTT. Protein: CASSTPGSNQPQHF.

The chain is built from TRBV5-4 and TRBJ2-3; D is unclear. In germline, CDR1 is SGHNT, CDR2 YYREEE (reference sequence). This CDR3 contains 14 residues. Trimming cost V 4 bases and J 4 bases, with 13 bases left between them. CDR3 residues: CASSVSISPDTQYF. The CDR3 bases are TGTGCCAGCAGCGTTAGCATCTCCCCAGATACGCAGTATTTT.

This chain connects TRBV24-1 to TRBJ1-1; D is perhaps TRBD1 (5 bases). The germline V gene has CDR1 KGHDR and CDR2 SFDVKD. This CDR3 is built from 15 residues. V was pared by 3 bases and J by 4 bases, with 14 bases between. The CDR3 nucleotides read TGTGCCACCAGTGATCCCGGGACGGGGGGCACTGAAGCTTTCTTT. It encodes CATSDPGTGGTEAFF.

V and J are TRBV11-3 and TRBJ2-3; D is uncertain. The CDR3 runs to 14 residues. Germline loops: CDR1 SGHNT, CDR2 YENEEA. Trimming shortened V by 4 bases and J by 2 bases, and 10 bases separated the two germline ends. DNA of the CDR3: TGTGCCAGCAGCTCTGGCAGGCCCACAGATACGCAGTATTTT. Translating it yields CASSSGRPTDTQYF. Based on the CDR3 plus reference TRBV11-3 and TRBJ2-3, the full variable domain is EAGVVQSPRYKIIEKKQPVAFWCNPISGHNTLYWYLQNLGQGPELLIRYENEEAVDDSQLPKDRFSAERLKGVDSTLKIQPAELGDSAVYLCASSSGRPTDTQYFGPGTRLTVL.

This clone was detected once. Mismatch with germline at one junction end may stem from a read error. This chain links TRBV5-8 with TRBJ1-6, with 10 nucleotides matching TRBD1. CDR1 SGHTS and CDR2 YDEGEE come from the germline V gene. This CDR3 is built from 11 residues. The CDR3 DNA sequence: TGTGCCAGCAGCTTGGTAGGGACAGGGGAGTTT. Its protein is CASSLVGTGEF.

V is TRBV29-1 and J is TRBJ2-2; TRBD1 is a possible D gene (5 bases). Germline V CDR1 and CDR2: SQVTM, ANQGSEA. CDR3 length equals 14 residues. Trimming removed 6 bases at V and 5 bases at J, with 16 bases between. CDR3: CSVQPGLDTGELFF. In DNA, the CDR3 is TGCAGCGTACAACCAGGGTTGGATACCGGGGAGCTGTTTTTT.

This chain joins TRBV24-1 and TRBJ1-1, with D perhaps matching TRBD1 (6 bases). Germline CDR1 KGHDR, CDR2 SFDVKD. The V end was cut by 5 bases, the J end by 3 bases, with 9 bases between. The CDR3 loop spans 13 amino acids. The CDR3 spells CATSGRTDTEAFF. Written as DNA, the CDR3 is TGTGCCACCAGTGGTCGGACAGACACTGAAGCTTTCTTT.

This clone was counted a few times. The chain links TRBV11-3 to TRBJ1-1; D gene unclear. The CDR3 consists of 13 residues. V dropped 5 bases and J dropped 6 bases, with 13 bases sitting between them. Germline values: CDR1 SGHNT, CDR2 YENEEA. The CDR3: CASSREARAEAFF. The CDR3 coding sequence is TGTGCCAGCAGCAGAGAGGCCAGAGCTGAAGCTTTCTTT.

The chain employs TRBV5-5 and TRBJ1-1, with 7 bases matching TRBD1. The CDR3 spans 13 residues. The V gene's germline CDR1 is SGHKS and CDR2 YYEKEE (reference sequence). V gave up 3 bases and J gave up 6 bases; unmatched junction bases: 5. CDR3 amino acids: CASSSDREAEAFF. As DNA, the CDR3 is TGTGCCAGCAGCTCCGACAGGGAGGCTGAAGCTTTCTTT. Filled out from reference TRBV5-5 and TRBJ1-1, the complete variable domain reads DAGVTQSPTHLIKTRGQQVTLRCSPISGHKSVSWYQQVLGQGPQFIFQYYEKEERGRGNFPDRFSARQFPNYSSELNVNALLLGDSALYLCASSSDREAEAFFGQGTRLTVV.

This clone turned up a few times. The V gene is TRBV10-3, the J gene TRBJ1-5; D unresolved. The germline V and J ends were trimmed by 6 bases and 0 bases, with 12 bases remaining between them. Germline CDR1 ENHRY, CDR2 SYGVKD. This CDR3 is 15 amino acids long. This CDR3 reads CAISPGFYSNQPQHF. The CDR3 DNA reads TGTGCCATCAGCCCGGGATTTTATAGCAATCAGCCCCAGCATTTT.

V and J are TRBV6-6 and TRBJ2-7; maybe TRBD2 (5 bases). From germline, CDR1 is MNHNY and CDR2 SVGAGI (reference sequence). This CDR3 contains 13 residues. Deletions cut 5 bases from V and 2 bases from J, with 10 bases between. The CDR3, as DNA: TGTGCCAGCAGTCTACTAGACCCCTACGAGCAGTACTTC. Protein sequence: CASSLLDPYEQYF.

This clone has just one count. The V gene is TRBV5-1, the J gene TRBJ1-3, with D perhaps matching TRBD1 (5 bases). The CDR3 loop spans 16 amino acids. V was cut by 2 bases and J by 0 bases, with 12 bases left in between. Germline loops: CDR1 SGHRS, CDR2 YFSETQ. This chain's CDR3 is CASSLGFGGSGNTIYF. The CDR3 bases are TGCGCCAGCAGCTTAGGTTTCGGGGGCTCTGGAAACACCATATATTTT.

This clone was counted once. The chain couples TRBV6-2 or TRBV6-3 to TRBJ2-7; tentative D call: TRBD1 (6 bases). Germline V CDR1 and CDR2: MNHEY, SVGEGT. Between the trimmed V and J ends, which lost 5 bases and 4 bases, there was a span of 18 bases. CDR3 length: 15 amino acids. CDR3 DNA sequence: TGTGCCAGCAGTCCCGGGACACCCGTCCGATACGAGCAGTACTTC. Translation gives CASSPGTPVRYEQYF.

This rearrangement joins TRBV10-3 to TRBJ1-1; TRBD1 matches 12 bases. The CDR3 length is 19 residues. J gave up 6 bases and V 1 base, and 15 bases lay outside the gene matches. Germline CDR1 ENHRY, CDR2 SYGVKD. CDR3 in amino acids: CAISEFFPGQGAGDAEAFF. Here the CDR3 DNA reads TGTGCCATCAGTGAGTTCTTCCCGGGACAGGGGGCAGGTGATGCTGAAGCTTTCTTT.

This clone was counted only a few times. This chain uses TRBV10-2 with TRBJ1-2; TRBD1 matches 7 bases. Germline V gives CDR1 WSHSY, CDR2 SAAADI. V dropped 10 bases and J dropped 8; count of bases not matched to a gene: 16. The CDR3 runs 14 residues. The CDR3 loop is CATLGGDRVGGYTF. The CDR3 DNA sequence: TGCGCCACCCTGGGGGGTGACAGGGTCGGAGGCTACACCTTC.

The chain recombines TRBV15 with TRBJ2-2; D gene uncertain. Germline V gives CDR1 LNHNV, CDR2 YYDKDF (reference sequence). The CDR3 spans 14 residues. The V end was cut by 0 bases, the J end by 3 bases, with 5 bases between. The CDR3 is CATSRDSYTGELFF. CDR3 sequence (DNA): TGTGCCACCAGCAGAGACAGTTACACCGGGGAGCTGTTTTTT.

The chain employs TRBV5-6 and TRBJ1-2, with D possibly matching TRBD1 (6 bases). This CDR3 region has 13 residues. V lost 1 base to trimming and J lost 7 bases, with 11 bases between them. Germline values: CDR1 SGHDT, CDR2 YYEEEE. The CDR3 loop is CASSLTLRGGYTF. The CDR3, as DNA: TGTGCCAGCAGCTTGACCCTCAGGGGTGGCTACACCTTC.

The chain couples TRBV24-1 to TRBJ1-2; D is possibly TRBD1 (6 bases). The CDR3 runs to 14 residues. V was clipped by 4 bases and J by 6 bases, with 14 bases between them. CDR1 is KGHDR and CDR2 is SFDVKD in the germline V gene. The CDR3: CATSDPGGGHGYTF. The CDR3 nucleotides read TGTGCCACCAGTGACCCCGGTGGGGGCCATGGCTACACCTTC.